The text below deals with one T cell receptor beta chain. After extraction with the RNeasy kit, about 0.45 to 1 ug of the RNA was reverse transcribed using random hexamers. Each CDR3 protein gets one entry after TCRdb re-called the immunoSEQ multiplex PCR reads with MiXCR. Of roughly 120,000 distinct CDR3 sequences in the sample, around 94% were seen once. Germline V gene lookup returns CDR1 DFQATT and CDR2 SNEGSKA (reference sequence). This CDR3 is 12 amino acids long. V lost 1 base to trimming and J lost 3 bases; unmatched junction nucleotides: 0. This sample was taken from a study of CD8 T cells in Susac syndrome. Sequencing of TCR beta covered CD8+ and CD4+ T cells obtained from blood. The patients who served as multiple sclerosis controls were treatment-naive and had stable or active relapsing-remitting disease that fulfilled the revised McDonald criteria.

This sequence originates from a human donor with multiple sclerosis. V usage is TRBV20-1 and J usage is TRBJ2-7; 7 bases fit TRBD2. Specimen: CD4+ T cells from PBMCs. This CDR3 reads CSARGGGYEQYF. CDR3 nucleotides: TGCAGTGCTAGAGGGGGGGGCTACGAGCAGTACTTC.